At least ten counts were recorded for the clone carrying this T cell receptor beta chain. The CDR3 is made up of 13 amino acids. Germline assignment: CDR1 WSHSY and CDR2 SAAADI. Deletions cut 2 bases from V and 7 bases from J, with 9 bases between. Busulfan-fludarabine conditioning, marrow transplant, and cyclophosphamide on days +3 and +4 were administered. TCRdb's table, derived via immunoSEQ multiplex PCR, lists solely in-frame clones and lacks some. There are under 7,000 clones in the sample, none observed a single time. These data are taken from a study of T cells after posttransplantation cyclophosphamide.

The sequencing here drew on PBMCs, taken after an allogeneic stem cell transplant with post-transplant cyclophosphamide. The chain combines TRBV10-2 with TRBJ2-4; D possibly corresponds to TRBD2 (6 bases). The TCR was taken from a male patient between 25 and 40 years old who received an allogeneic stem cell transplant from an unrelated donor, was CMV-positive, and had acute and chronic GVHD. The T cells may come from the graft donor. The CDR3 DNA reads TGCGCCAGCAGTGAGGCTGGGGGGAACATTCAGTACTTC. It codes for CASSEAGGNIQYF.